Following are 21 T cell receptor beta chains from one sample sequenced in a study of blood T cell repertoires in COVID-19. Produced via immunoSEQ multiplex PCR; TCRdb's table is partial and in-frame only. The sample has about 140,000 clones; over 60% are singletons. Sequences were obtained from PBMCs or T cells enriched from blood (not recorded which). These receptors came from a woman aged 45-60 years who had recovered from COVID-19.

The chain employs TRBV27 and TRBJ1-2; TRBD1 matches at 10 bases. J was trimmed by 6 bases and V by 3 bases; bases with no gene match: 1. Germline V gives CDR1 MNHEY, CDR2 SMNVEV (reference sequence). This CDR3 spans 13 amino acids. The CDR3 loop is CASSFGTGDGYTF. CDR3 in DNA: TGTGCCAGCAGTTTCGGGACAGGGGATGGCTACACCTTC.

J is TRBJ2-1 and V is TRBV7-3; perhaps TRBD1 as D (6 bases). V lost 5 bases to trimming and J lost 3 bases, with 14 bases between them. CDR3 length: 15 amino acids. CDR1 SGHTA and CDR2 FQGTGA come from the germline V gene. The CDR3 here is CASSLRQAGYNEQFF. CDR3 nucleotide sequence: TGTGCCAGCAGCCTCCGACAGGCCGGCTACAATGAGCAGTTCTTC.

The V call is TRBV2, the J call TRBJ1-5; the match to TRBD1 covers 8 bases. V shed 7 bases, J shed 2 bases, and the junction held 1 base outside the gene matches. This CDR3 contains 13 residues. Per the germline V gene, CDR1 is SNHLY and CDR2 is FYNNEI. The CDR3 protein is CASKTGGNQPQHF. The DNA of the CDR3 is TGTGCCAGCAAGACAGGGGGCAATCAGCCCCAGCATTTT.

This chain uses TRBV11-3 with TRBJ2-3, with unresolved D. This CDR3 is built from 15 residues. CDR1 and CDR2 (germline): SGHNT, YENEEA. V dropped 0 bases and J dropped 2 bases, with 9 bases sitting between them. The CDR3: CASSLDQRFTDTQYF. For the CDR3, the DNA is TGTGCCAGCAGCTTAGATCAGCGCTTCACAGATACGCAGTATTTT.

This clone was observed a single time. The rearrangement joins TRBV28 to TRBJ1-2; 8 bases line up with TRBD1. This CDR3 comprises 15 residues. The germline V gene has CDR1 MDHEN and CDR2 SYDVKM. V dropped 1 base and J dropped 3; count of bases not matched to a gene: 4. The CDR3, as DNA: TGTGCCAGCAGTTTATTGGACAGGGCCCACTATGGCTACACCTTC. Protein product: CASSLLDRAHYGYTF.

V usage is TRBV6-1 and J usage is TRBJ2-1, with 8 bases identical to TRBD1. The germline V gene encodes CDR1 MNHNS and CDR2 SASEGT. The CDR3 contains 15 residues. Trimming removed 2 bases from V and 2 bases from J; junction bases left unmatched: 2. CDR3 sequence: CASSEQQGAYNEQFF. In nucleotides, the CDR3 is TGTGCCAGCAGTGAACAACAGGGGGCCTACAATGAGCAGTTCTTC.

This chain connects TRBV6-6 to TRBJ2-7; a weak D match, TRBD2 (7 bases). Germline loops: CDR1 MNHNY, CDR2 SVGAGI (reference sequence). The CDR3 contains 12 residues. V shed 10 bases and J shed 0 bases, with 10 bases lying between them. CDR3 DNA sequence: TGTGCCACGGGGGGCCCCTCCTACGAGCAGTACTTC. It translates to CATGGPSYEQYF.

The V and J genes are TRBV5-6 and TRBJ2-1; 8 nucleotides match TRBD1. The V and J ends lost 2 bases and 4 bases, in that order; junction bases with no gene match: 5. CDR3 length: 15 amino acids. In germline, CDR1 is SGHDT, CDR2 YYEEEE. The CDR3 region has the DNA TGTGCCAGCAGCTTCACTGACAGGGGATACAATGAGCAGTTCTTC. Residues: CASSFTDRGYNEQFF.

This chain uses TRBV24-1 with TRBJ1-6, with D perhaps TRBD1 (6 bases). CDR1 and CDR2 (germline): KGHDR, SFDVKD. The CDR3 totals 13 residues. The V gene lost 4 bases and the J gene lost 8 bases, with 8 bases spanning the gap. The CDR3 loop is CATSDSGDSPLHF. DNA of the CDR3: TGTGCCACCAGTGACTCAGGGGATTCACCCCTCCACTTT.

This clone was picked up one time. J is TRBJ1-1 and V is TRBV2, with TRBD1 identical over 10 bases. The junction had 8 bases not matched to a gene; V was cut back by 6 bases and J by 7 bases. Germline V gene data show CDR1 as SNHLY and CDR2 as FYNNEI. This CDR3 region has 14 residues. The CDR3 nucleotides are TGTGCCAGCAGGGCTGGACAGGGGGTTGATGAAGCTTTCTTT. Protein sequence: CASRAGQGVDEAFF. The variable domain in full, completed from reference TRBV2 and TRBJ1-1, reads EPEVTQTPSHQVTQMGQEVILRCVPISNHLYFYWYRQILGQKVEFLVSFYNNEISEKSEIFDDQFSVERPDGSNFTLKIRSTKLEDSAMYFCASRAGQGVDEAFFGQGTRLTVV.

This chain uses TRBV10-3 with TRBJ2-1; TRBD2 matches 14 bases. From germline, CDR1 is ENHRY and CDR2 SYGVKD. This CDR3 contains 16 residues. J gave up 4 bases and V 9 bases, and 8 bases lay outside the gene matches. CDR3 loop: CAMTSGRASGYNEQFF. The CDR3 DNA reads as TGTGCCATGACTAGCGGGAGGGCCTCGGGTTACAATGAGCAGTTCTTC.

The genes are TRBV7-6 and TRBJ2-7, with 7 bases fitting TRBD1. The V segment lost 4 bases and the J segment 0 bases; nucleotides outside the gene matches: 0. CDR3 length: 13 residues. Germline loops: CDR1 SGHVS, CDR2 FNYEAQ. The CDR3: CASSWDSSYEQYF. CDR3 in DNA: TGTGCCAGCAGCTGGGACAGCTCCTACGAGCAGTACTTC.

The rearrangement links TRBV10-3 to TRBJ1-6; 8 bases are a match to TRBD1. The germline CDR1 and CDR2 sequences are ENHRY and SYGVKD. J lost 10 bases, V lost 4 bases, and 9 bases had no gene match. The CDR3 is 15 amino acids. The CDR3 protein is CAISVAGGAESPLHF. The CDR3 region has the DNA TGTGCCATCAGTGTGGCAGGGGGCGCGGAGTCACCCCTCCACTTT.

The V and J genes are TRBV28 and TRBJ1-3, with 12 bases aligning to TRBD1. Trimming removed 3 bases from V and 3 bases from J; junction bases left unmatched: 9. This CDR3 spans 18 amino acids. CDR1 is MDHEN and CDR2 is SYDVKM in the germline V gene. The CDR3: CASSLVRDRGQFGNTIYF. The CDR3 DNA reads TGTGCCAGCAGTTTGGTTAGGGACAGGGGGCAGTTTGGAAACACCATATATTTT.

V gene TRBV6-5 combines with J gene TRBJ1-1, with 7 nucleotides matching TRBD1. The V gene's germline CDR1 is MNHEY and CDR2 SVGAGI. This CDR3 comprises 12 residues. The V segment lost 6 bases and the J segment 7 bases; nucleotides outside the gene matches: 5. For the CDR3, the DNA is TGTGCCAGCAGGGCGACAGGGAATGAAGCTTTCTTT. Its translation is CASRATGNEAFF.

This clone was picked up one time. The V and J genes are TRBV11-2 and TRBJ2-1, with 8 bases matching TRBD2. With 3 bases clipped from V and 5 bases from J, the junction kept 9 bases outside the gene matches. CDR1 SGHAT and CDR2 FQNNGV come from the germline V gene. The CDR3 has 16 residues. CDR3 DNA: TGTGCCAGCAGCTTTGCGGGGGGACTTGGGAACAATGAGCAGTTCTTC. This sequence encodes CASSFAGGLGNNEQFF.

This clone appeared once. The V call is TRBV27, the J call TRBJ1-1; TRBD1 matches 7 bases. V lost 5 bases to trimming and J lost 0 bases; unmatched junction nucleotides: 3. Per the germline V gene, CDR1 is MNHEY and CDR2 is SMNVEV (reference sequence). The length of the CDR3 is 14 residues. CDR3 loop: CASSATGMNTEAFF. CDR3 bases: TGTGCCAGCAGTGCGACAGGGATGAACACTGAAGCTTTCTTT.

This chain connects TRBV4-2 to TRBJ2-1; TRBD2 aligns across 10 bases. Germline values: CDR1 LGHNA, CDR2 YNFKEQ. The CDR3 totals 17 residues. V lost 0 bases and J lost 7; bases outside the gene matches: 9. The chain's CDR3 is CASSQDPASGGANEQFF. CDR3 DNA sequence: TGTGCCAGCAGCCAAGATCCCGCTAGCGGGGGCGCAAATGAGCAGTTCTTC.

This chain links TRBV6-1 with TRBJ2-7; D is unclear. Germline V gene data show CDR1 as MNHNS and CDR2 as SASEGT. The CDR3 spans 13 residues. The V gene lost 1 base and the J gene lost 6 bases, with 10 bases spanning the gap. The CDR3 loop is CASSEVTDSEQYF. CDR3 nucleotide sequence: TGTGCCAGCAGTGAAGTCACAGATTCCGAGCAGTACTTC.

This clone has just one count. The chain links TRBV3-1 (or the pseudogene TRBV3-2) to TRBJ2-5; 10 positions agree with TRBD2. The trim removed 0 bases at V and 4 bases at J, leaving 5 bases unmatched. The germline V gene encodes CDR1 LGHDT and CDR2 YNNKEL (reference sequence). The CDR3 runs to 16 residues. The CDR3 DNA is TGTGCCAGCAGCCAAGATTGGGCTAGCGGGGGAGAGACCCAGTACTTC. Protein sequence: CASSQDWASGGETQYF.

V gene TRBV5-1 combines with J gene TRBJ2-3, with 8 bases lining up with TRBD2. With 1 base clipped from V and 5 bases from J, the junction kept 9 bases outside the gene matches. Germline loops: CDR1 SGHRS, CDR2 YFSETQ. The CDR3 sequence is 16 residues long. DNA for the CDR3: TGCGCCAGCAGCTTGCGGACTAGCCAGGAGGGAGATACGCAGTATTTT. It is translated as CASSLRTSQEGDTQYF.